The clone carrying this T cell receptor (beta chain) was recorded at least ten times. This record belongs to a study of Graves' ophthalmopathy and Graves' hyperthyroidism. Amplification of TCR beta CDR3 regions used RNA transcripts. The first round was an RT-PCR with HTBI primers, and the second round was a multiplex PCR. TCRdb re-called the multiplex PCR reads with MiXCR, one entry per CDR3 protein. The sample lists approximately 640,000 distinct CDR3 sequences, about two fifths seen once, with over 2.5% in the top ten. Trimming removed 0 bases at V and 7 bases at J, with 10 bases between. CDR1 is LGHNA and CDR2 is YNFKEQ in the germline V gene. CDR3 length: 15 amino acids.

The chain links TRBV4-2 to TRBJ1-6; D perhaps matches TRBD1 (5 bases). The receptor comes from an adult man with Graves' ophthalmopathy. Sequencing was performed on peripheral blood. As DNA, the CDR3 is TGTGCCAGCAGCCAAGATGGACAAATAAATTCACCCCTCCACTTT. Its protein product is CASSQDGQINSPLHF.